This TCR beta chain was sequenced in a study of blood T cell repertoires in COVID-19. The V gene end was trimmed by 5 bases and the J gene end by 1 base; junction bases not matched to a gene: 13. This CDR3 contains 18 residues. Germline V gene lookup returns CDR1 LNHDA and CDR2 SQIVND (reference sequence). The repertoire was sequenced with immunoSEQ multiplex PCR; TCRdb's copy has only in-frame clones and lacks some. The sample has roughly 310,000 clones, around nine tenths seen once. The sequencing sample was made of PBMCs or T cells enriched from blood (not recorded which). The V and J genes are TRBV19 and TRBJ1-5; 8 nucleotides align to TRBD1. The TCR comes from a man aged 60 to 75 who had recovered from COVID-19. CDR3 loop: CASSEGTGGLLSNQPQHF. CDR3 sequence (DNA): TGTGCCAGTAGTGAAGGGACAGGCGGCCTATTGAGCAATCAGCCCCAGCATTTT.